The text below deals with one TCR beta chain. This sample stems from a study of blood T cell repertoires in COVID-19. Study context: Sites in the United States, Italy and Spain provided acute and convalescent COVID-19 samples. Sources were T cells, B-cell-depleted T cells, or PBMCs; the material itself was cDNA or gDNA.

The CDR3 runs to 17 residues. The germline V gene has CDR1 KGHSH and CDR2 LQKENI. V lost 1 base, J lost 6 bases, and 18 bases lay in between. In the source study's methods: The assay estimated nucleated cells by amplifying reference gene primers. The assay was immunoSEQ multiplex PCR, and TCRdb's table has in-frame clones only and misses some. From that table come the V and J calls and clone size; the DNA was used to work out D and trimming. The sample includes 110,000 or so clones, around four fifths seen only once; the top ten take about 7.3%. Sequences were obtained from peripheral blood. V usage is TRBV18 and J usage is TRBJ1-4, with a possible D match to TRBD1 (6 bases). The TCR was taken from a woman in her thirties or forties with acute or convalescent COVID-19. As DNA, the CDR3 is TGTGCCAGCTCACCACAGGGCTCCGGACAGTGGGATGAAAAACTGTTTTTT. Protein sequence: CASSPQGSGQWDEKLFF.